These 9 T cell receptor beta chains originate from one sample sequenced in a study of early T cells in non-severe SARS-CoV-2 infection. Each CDR3 protein gets one entry after TCRdb re-called the 5' RACE reads with MiXCR. The table records some 29,000 distinct CDR3 sequences, over 3.5% of them present only once. The sample was whole blood. The source of these receptors is an adult who was a healthcare worker with PCR-confirmed SARS-CoV-2 infection or an uninfected control (not recorded which).

The rearrangement links TRBV24-1 to TRBJ2-1; 7 bases match TRBD1. The CDR3 is 15 amino acids. CDR1 is KGHDR, CDR2 SFDVKD, per germline. With 1 base clipped from V and 3 bases from J, the junction kept 2 bases outside the gene matches. The CDR3 nucleotides are TGTGCCACCAGTGATTTTAACAGGGGCTACAATGAGCAGTTCTTC. Encoded protein: CATSDFNRGYNEQFF.

This clonotype was picked up many times. The rearrangement joins TRBV27 to TRBJ2-1, with D unresolved. Germline V gene lookup returns CDR1 MNHEY and CDR2 SMNVEV (reference sequence). CDR3 size: 14 residues. The ends were cut back, 6 bases at V and 2 bases at J, with 11 bases in the middle. The CDR3 DNA is TGTGCCAGCAGCGGGCTACCCACCTACAATGAGCAGTTCTTC. Its protein is CASSGLPTYNEQFF.

The chain links TRBV9 to TRBJ2-5; D perhaps matches TRBD2 (5 bases). V lost 0 bases and J lost 5, with 17 bases in between. Germline V lookup: CDR1 SGDLS, CDR2 YYNGEE. This CDR3 is 16 amino acids long. The CDR3 protein is CASSVGSDSEWETQYF. The CDR3 DNA follows: TGTGCCAGCAGCGTAGGTTCGGACTCAGAATGGGAGACCCAGTACTTC.

The chain recombines TRBV13 with TRBJ2-3; D is unresolved. In germline, CDR1 is PRHDT, CDR2 FYEKMQ (reference sequence). The CDR3 length is 17 residues. Deletions cut 2 bases from V and 6 bases from J, with 21 bases between. The CDR3 DNA reads TGTGCCAGCAGCTTATCCTCCGAGCCTCAGCTTGGGGATACGCAGTATTTT. Its protein is CASSLSSEPQLGDTQYF.

This chain connects TRBV5-1 to TRBJ2-7; D gene unclear. V dropped 3 bases and J dropped 1 base, with 8 bases sitting between them. There are 13 residues in the CDR3. Germline V gives CDR1 SGHRS, CDR2 YFSETQ. The CDR3, as DNA: TGCGCCAGCAGCTCTCGGCCGTCCTACGAGCAGTACTTC. Its protein product is CASSSRPSYEQYF.

The rearrangement joins TRBV5-1 to TRBJ2-7; 12 positions match TRBD1. The germline CDR1 and CDR2 sequences are SGHRS and YFSETQ. J was trimmed by 6 bases and V by 4 bases; bases with no gene match: 5. This CDR3 has 14 amino acids. The CDR3 is CASSPGQGAVEQYF. CDR3 DNA: TGCGCCAGCAGCCCGGGACAGGGGGCTGTCGAGCAGTACTTC.

Many counts were recorded for this clonotype. As DNA, the CDR3 is TGTGCCAGCAGCCCCGGGACAGGGTTGGACGAGCAGTACTTC. Translated, it gives CASSPGTGLDEQYF. The chain recombines TRBV12-3 or TRBV12-4 with TRBJ2-7; 9 bases are shared with TRBD1. J lost 5 bases, V lost 6 bases, and 8 bases had no gene match. There are 14 residues in the CDR3.

Here the CDR3 DNA reads TGCAGCGTTAAGGACAGGGGGTATGGGACCCAGTACTTC. This encodes CSVKDRGYGTQYF. The chain couples TRBV29-1 to TRBJ2-5, with TRBD1 identical over 10 bases. This CDR3 is 13 amino acids long. The V segment lost 5 bases and the J segment 7 bases; nucleotides outside the gene matches: 7. Germline CDR1 is SQVTM and CDR2 is ANQGSEA.

V gene TRBV7-2 combines with J gene TRBJ2-7; TRBD1 matches at 7 bases. The germline gives CDR1 SGHTA, CDR2 FQGNSA. J lost 6 bases, V lost 5 bases, and 10 bases had no gene match. CDR3 size: 14 residues. The CDR3 is CASSTHRGRGEQYF. The CDR3 nucleotides read TGTGCCAGCAGCACCCACAGGGGTCGGGGCGAGCAGTACTTC.